This is a list of T cell receptor beta chains from one sample in a study of CDR3 diversity in severe acne. TCRdb reprocessed the PCR reads via MiXCR and lists one record per CDR3 protein. The sample records over 90,000 distinct CDR3 sequences, under 60% being singletons. The sample comprised blood. The receptors come from a male donor with acne. The CDR3 runs from the conserved cysteine through the conserved F or W. D genes are given only for firm matches. Rows give clone size only sometimes, using once, few, many, or a class for an expanded clone.

d_call: TRBD2
j_call: TRBJ2-7
clone_size: -
v_call: TRBV7-9
cdr3_aa: CASSLGDYYEQYF
cdr3_nt: TGTGCCAGCAGCTTAGGGGACTACTACGAGCAGTACTTC

d_call: TRBD1
j_call: TRBJ1-1
clone_size: many
v_call: TRBV7-2
cdr3_aa: CASSTWGGTGRTEAFF
cdr3_nt: TGTGCCAGCAGCACGTGGGGGGGGACAGGGCGGACTGAAGCTTTCTTT

d_call: -
j_call: TRBJ2-1
clone_size: many
v_call: TRBV12-3/TRBV12-4
cdr3_aa: CASSPGHEQFF
cdr3_nt: TGTGCCAGCAGTCCAGGCCATGAGCAGTTCTTC

d_call: TRBD2
j_call: TRBJ2-1
clone_size: many
v_call: TRBV12-3/TRBV12-4
cdr3_aa: CASRPSRRGYNEQFF
cdr3_nt: TGTGCCAGCAGGCCCTCACGGCGGGGGTACAATGAGCAGTTCTTC

d_call: -
j_call: TRBJ1-6
clone_size: many
v_call: TRBV7-9
cdr3_aa: CASSLEGRGNSPLHF
cdr3_nt: TGTGCCAGCAGCTTAGAGGGACGGGGAAATTCACCCCTCCACTTT

d_call: -
j_call: TRBJ2-1
clone_size: many
v_call: TRBV20-1
cdr3_aa: CSARPTRGYNEQFF
cdr3_nt: TGCAGTGCTAGACCGACTAGGGGGTACAATGAGCAGTTCTTC

d_call: TRBD1
j_call: TRBJ2-7
clone_size: once
v_call: TRBV20-1
cdr3_aa: CSASRTGNYYEQYF
cdr3_nt: TGCAGTGCTAGCCGGACAGGGAACTACTACGAGCAGTACTTC

d_call: TRBD2
j_call: TRBJ2-5
clone_size: -
v_call: TRBV7-2
cdr3_aa: CASSYWGGGRTQYF
cdr3_nt: TGTGCCAGCAGCTACTGGGGGGGGGGGAGGACCCAGTACTTC

d_call: -
j_call: TRBJ2-1
clone_size: many
v_call: TRBV2
cdr3_aa: CASRSGLFNEQFF
cdr3_nt: TGTGCCAGCAGATCGGGACTTTTCAATGAGCAGTTCTTC

d_call: -
j_call: TRBJ1-3
clone_size: -
v_call: TRBV28
cdr3_aa: CASSWAAGFSGNTIYF
cdr3_nt: TGTGCCAGCAGTTGGGCAGCCGGATTCTCTGGAAACACCATATATTTT

d_call: TRBD2
j_call: TRBJ2-1
clone_size: -
v_call: TRBV11-1
cdr3_aa: CASSPPTSGSGEQFF
cdr3_nt: TGTGCCAGCAGCCCACCTACTAGCGGGAGTGGTGAGCAGTTCTTC

d_call: TRBD1
j_call: TRBJ1-1
clone_size: -
v_call: TRBV7-9
cdr3_aa: CASSPRTGGIYGDTEAFF
cdr3_nt: TGTGCCAGCAGCCCCAGAACAGGGGGCATATACGGCGACACTGAAGCTTTCTTT

d_call: TRBD2
j_call: TRBJ2-7
clone_size: -
v_call: TRBV10-3
cdr3_aa: CAISVAGSYEQYF
cdr3_nt: TGTGCCATCAGTGTAGCGGGCAGTTACGAGCAGTACTTC

d_call: TRBD2
j_call: TRBJ2-7
clone_size: -
v_call: TRBV20-1
cdr3_aa: CSAPGSGDEQYF
cdr3_nt: TGCAGTGCTCCTGGGAGCGGGGACGAGCAGTACTTC

d_call: -
j_call: TRBJ1-5
clone_size: -
v_call: TRBV4-3
cdr3_aa: CASSQGAGGDQPQHF
cdr3_nt: TGCGCCAGCAGCCAAGGGGCGGGGGGCGATCAGCCCCAGCATTTT

d_call: TRBD1
j_call: TRBJ2-3
clone_size: few
v_call: TRBV7-9
cdr3_aa: CASSLGTGETDTQYF
cdr3_nt: TGTGCCAGCAGCTTAGGAACAGGGGAGACAGATACGCAGTATTTT

d_call: -
j_call: TRBJ2-5
clone_size: many
v_call: TRBV19
cdr3_aa: CASSILGGQETQYF
cdr3_nt: TGTGCCAGTAGTATATTGGGGGGACAAGAGACCCAGTACTTC

d_call: -
j_call: TRBJ1-5
clone_size: once
v_call: TRBV28
cdr3_aa: CASSLRQKSQPQHF
cdr3_nt: TGTGCCAGCAGTCTCCGACAGAAAAGTCAGCCCCAGCATTTT

d_call: -
j_call: TRBJ2-3
clone_size: once
v_call: TRBV20-1
cdr3_aa: CSIWGQARADTQYF
cdr3_nt: TGCAGTATTTGGGGGCAGGCCCGCGCAGATACGCAGTATTTT

d_call: -
j_call: TRBJ1-1
clone_size: -
v_call: TRBV24-1
cdr3_aa: CATSDLKGEAFF
cdr3_nt: TGTGCCACCAGTGATTTGAAAGGGGAAGCTTTCTTT

d_call: -
j_call: TRBJ1-2
clone_size: -
v_call: TRBV7-8
cdr3_aa: CASSPYQGGYGYTF
cdr3_nt: TGTGCCAGCAGCCCATACCAGGGAGGCTATGGCTACACCTTC

d_call: TRBD2
j_call: TRBJ2-3
clone_size: many
v_call: TRBV6-4
cdr3_aa: CASSDSIAGGVDTQYF
cdr3_nt: TGTGCCAGCAGTGACTCGATCGCGGGAGGGGTAGATACGCAGTATTTT

d_call: -
j_call: TRBJ2-7
clone_size: once
v_call: TRBV2
cdr3_aa: CASLGGTYERYF
cdr3_nt: TGTGCCAGTCTCGGGGGCACCTACGAGCGGTACTTC

d_call: -
j_call: TRBJ1-2
clone_size: many
v_call: TRBV20-1
cdr3_aa: CSARTAGTSGYTF
cdr3_nt: TGCAGTGCTAGGACCGCCGGGACTAGTGGCTACACCTTC

d_call: -
j_call: TRBJ2-7
clone_size: -
v_call: TRBV20-1
cdr3_aa: CSAFGTFGPGEQYF
cdr3_nt: TGCAGTGCTTTCGGGACGTTCGGACCGGGCGAGCAGTACTTC

d_call: -
j_call: TRBJ2-7
clone_size: many
v_call: TRBV19
cdr3_aa: CASRPQKEGSYEQYF
cdr3_nt: TGTGCCAGTAGGCCCCAAAAGGAGGGCAGCTACGAGCAGTACTTC

d_call: -
j_call: TRBJ2-7
clone_size: -
v_call: TRBV2
cdr3_aa: CASGGDEQYF
cdr3_nt: TGTGCCAGCGGAGGGGACGAGCAGTACTTC

d_call: -
j_call: TRBJ1-1
clone_size: -
v_call: TRBV11-1
cdr3_aa: CASTNLGGTEAFF
cdr3_nt: TGTGCCAGCACCAACCTAGGGGGAACTGAAGCTTTCTTT

d_call: -
j_call: TRBJ2-1
clone_size: medium-sized
v_call: TRBV10-1
cdr3_aa: CASSRGLPREQFF
cdr3_nt: TGCGCCAGCAGCCGAGGGCTCCCCCGTGAGCAGTTCTTC

d_call: TRBD1
j_call: TRBJ2-5
clone_size: -
v_call: TRBV6-5
cdr3_aa: CASSHNRGPVGETQYF
cdr3_nt: TGTGCCAGCAGTCACAACAGGGGGCCAGTTGGAGAGACCCAGTACTTC

d_call: -
j_call: TRBJ2-7
clone_size: -
v_call: TRBV10-3
cdr3_aa: CAISESVDGTYEQYF
cdr3_nt: TGTGCCATCAGTGAGTCGGTGGACGGGACCTACGAGCAGTACTTC

d_call: TRBD2
j_call: TRBJ2-3
clone_size: few
v_call: TRBV9
cdr3_aa: CASSVLGLAGGLGDTQYF
cdr3_nt: TGTGCCAGCAGCGTCCTCGGTCTAGCGGGAGGGCTCGGAGATACGCAGTATTTT

d_call: TRBD2
j_call: TRBJ2-3
clone_size: many
v_call: TRBV12-3/TRBV12-4
cdr3_aa: CASSSSGRTDTQYF
cdr3_nt: TGTGCCAGCAGTTCCAGCGGGAGGACAGATACGCAGTATTTT

d_call: TRBD2
j_call: TRBJ2-3
clone_size: many
v_call: TRBV6-4
cdr3_aa: CASSDLAGSTDTQYF
cdr3_nt: TGTGCCAGCAGTGACTTAGCGGGGTCCACAGATACGCAGTATTTT

d_call: TRBD2
j_call: TRBJ2-1
clone_size: -
v_call: TRBV12-3/TRBV12-4
cdr3_aa: CASQIRIAGGSNEQFF
cdr3_nt: TGTGCCAGCCAAATAAGGATAGCGGGAGGGAGTAATGAGCAGTTCTTC

d_call: TRBD2
j_call: TRBJ2-5
clone_size: -
v_call: TRBV7-3
cdr3_aa: CASSLLAGVGTQYF
cdr3_nt: TGTGCCAGCAGCTTACTAGCGGGAGTCGGGACCCAGTACTTC

d_call: TRBD2
j_call: TRBJ2-7
clone_size: -
v_call: TRBV6-5
cdr3_aa: CASSYGTSGSYEQYF
cdr3_nt: TGTGCCAGCAGTTATGGGACTAGCGGGAGCTACGAGCAGTACTTC

d_call: -
j_call: TRBJ1-4
clone_size: -
v_call: TRBV7-6
cdr3_aa: CASSLEIRGRRPEKLFF
cdr3_nt: TGTGCCAGCAGCTTGGAGATTAGAGGCCGGCGCCCAGAGAAGCTGTTTTTT

d_call: -
j_call: TRBJ1-4
clone_size: many
v_call: TRBV27
cdr3_aa: CASSLFPPPLSATNEKLFF
cdr3_nt: TGTGCCAGCAGTTTGTTCCCCCCCCCCCTCAGTGCAACTAATGAAAAACTGTTTTTT

d_call: -
j_call: TRBJ2-7
clone_size: -
v_call: TRBV2
cdr3_aa: CASGGADEQYF
cdr3_nt: TGTGCCAGCGGAGGGGCTGACGAGCAGTACTTC

d_call: -
j_call: TRBJ2-7
clone_size: -
v_call: TRBV2
cdr3_aa: CASRGHEQYF
cdr3_nt: TGTGCCAGCAGGGGCCACGAGCAGTACTTC

d_call: TRBD2
j_call: TRBJ2-7
clone_size: -
v_call: TRBV29-1
cdr3_aa: CSVERGRGEQYF
cdr3_nt: TGCAGCGTTGAGCGGGGGAGGGGCGAGCAGTACTTC

d_call: -
j_call: TRBJ2-2
clone_size: -
v_call: TRBV5-1
cdr3_aa: CASSLSSGPTGELFF
cdr3_nt: TGCGCCAGCAGCCTCAGCTCCGGACCCACCGGGGAGCTGTTTTTT

d_call: TRBD2
j_call: TRBJ2-5
clone_size: many
v_call: TRBV28
cdr3_aa: CASSFRLAGGNPKMQTQYF
cdr3_nt: TGTGCCAGCAGTTTCCGGCTAGCGGGAGGGAACCCGAAAATGCAGACCCAGTACTTC

d_call: -
j_call: TRBJ1-1
clone_size: few
v_call: TRBV7-9
cdr3_aa: CASSARLEAFF
cdr3_nt: TGTGCCAGCAGTGCCAGACTCGAAGCTTTCTTT

d_call: -
j_call: TRBJ2-2
clone_size: many
v_call: TRBV4-3
cdr3_aa: CASSQDFQFGGGELFF
cdr3_nt: TGCGCCAGCAGCCAAGATTTTCAGTTTGGAGGCGGGGAGCTGTTTTTT

d_call: -
j_call: TRBJ2-3
clone_size: medium-sized
v_call: TRBV29-1
cdr3_aa: CSVEADRGIDTQYF
cdr3_nt: TGCAGCGTTGAGGCGGACAGAGGGATAGATACGCAGTATTTT

d_call: -
j_call: TRBJ2-3
clone_size: many
v_call: TRBV24-1
cdr3_aa: CATAAEGADTQYF
cdr3_nt: TGTGCCACCGCTGCGGAGGGCGCAGATACGCAGTATTTT

d_call: -
j_call: TRBJ2-7
clone_size: once
v_call: TRBV11-2
cdr3_aa: CASSFGISYEQYF
cdr3_nt: TGTGCCAGCAGCTTCGGGATTTCCTACGAGCAGTACTTC

d_call: -
j_call: TRBJ2-1
clone_size: many
v_call: TRBV12-3/TRBV12-4
cdr3_aa: CASSPSGGSLEQFF
cdr3_nt: TGTGCCAGCAGCCCCTCCGGGGGTTCGCTTGAGCAGTTCTTC

d_call: -
j_call: TRBJ1-1
clone_size: -
v_call: TRBV5-6
cdr3_aa: CASSGIDRKNTEAFF
cdr3_nt: TGTGCCAGCAGCGGCATTGACAGGAAGAACACTGAAGCTTTCTTT

d_call: -
j_call: TRBJ1-2
clone_size: -
v_call: TRBV7-2
cdr3_aa: CASSLGQTVYGYTF
cdr3_nt: TGTGCCAGCAGTTTAGGGCAGACCGTCTATGGCTACACCTTC

d_call: -
j_call: TRBJ2-1
clone_size: many
v_call: TRBV19
cdr3_aa: CASSSVSGDEQFF
cdr3_nt: TGTGCCAGTAGTTCTGTTAGTGGGGATGAGCAGTTCTTC

d_call: TRBD2
j_call: TRBJ2-7
clone_size: -
v_call: TRBV12-3/TRBV12-4
cdr3_aa: CASSQRTSGSNEQYF
cdr3_nt: TGTGCCAGCAGTCAGAGGACTAGCGGGAGCAACGAGCAGTACTTC

d_call: -
j_call: TRBJ2-5
clone_size: few
v_call: TRBV29-1
cdr3_aa: CSVDPGTERVETQYF
cdr3_nt: TGCAGCGTCGATCCCGGGACGGAGCGGGTAGAGACCCAGTACTTC

d_call: TRBD1
j_call: TRBJ2-5
clone_size: -
v_call: TRBV5-1
cdr3_aa: CASSKQGAAARETQYF
cdr3_nt: TGCGCCAGCAGCAAACAGGGGGCGGCTGCCCGAGAGACCCAGTACTTC

d_call: -
j_call: TRBJ2-1
clone_size: many
v_call: TRBV5-1
cdr3_aa: CASSLELANEQFF
cdr3_nt: TGCGCCAGCAGCTTGGAACTAGCAAATGAGCAGTTCTTC

d_call: -
j_call: TRBJ1-5
clone_size: -
v_call: TRBV10-3
cdr3_aa: CAISKEGISNQPQHF
cdr3_nt: TGTGCCATCAGTAAGGAGGGTATCAGCAATCAGCCCCAGCATTTT